The source of this T cell receptor (beta chain) is a study of shared clonotypes between healthy human individuals. Notes on the study in general: Shared across a few donors were around 5% of the naive CD4 clonotypes.

CDR3 length equals 14 residues. Per germline, CDR1 SEHNR and CDR2 FQNEAQ (reference sequence). The trim removed 5 bases at V and 1 base at J, leaving 3 bases unmatched. Concerning this clone itself: Antigen specificity is unknown.

In the naive CD8 group, cells lacked CD45RO and were positively selected for CCR7, so terminally differentiated effector memory CD45RA+ cells were left out. How the authors handled the data: In the immunoSEQ data, sequences were junction-only and lacked quality scores, so filtering differed. The protocol was immunoSEQ multiplex PCR, while the TCRdb copy is restricted to in-frame clones and leaves out a portion. The V and J calls and the clone size are those of that table, but D and trimming were determined from the DNA. This table has hundreds of thousands of clones, about 95% appearing once. Sequencing was done on a sample of naive CD8+ T cells sorted from blood. This clonotype was obtained from a woman in her 30s in good health. V and J are TRBV7-9 and TRBJ2-7; 9 positions match TRBD1. This CDR3 is CASSLGTGSYEQYF. CDR3 nucleotide sequence: TGTGCCAGCAGCCTAGGGACAGGGTCCTACGAGCAGTACTTC. Complete variable domain (other parts from reference TRBV7-9 and TRBJ2-7): DTGVSQNPRHKITKRGQNVTFRCDPISEHNRLYWYRQTLGQGPEFLTYFQNEAQLEKSRLLSDRFSAERPKGSFSTLEIQRTEQGDSAMYLCASSLGTGSYEQYFGPGTRLTVT.